The 9 T cell receptor beta chains in this list originate from one sample, sequenced in a study of neurological immune-mediated disorders. TCRdb analysed the 5' RACE reads with MiXCR anew, one entry per CDR3 protein. The sample carries about 49,000 distinct CDR3 sequences, less than 15% recorded once. Time point in this sample: longitudinal time-point 2. Sequencing was done on a sample of PBMCs. The source is a male donor with HTLV-1-associated myelopathy (HAM/TSP).

The sample holds many counts of this clonotype. This sequence joins TRBV5-1 and TRBJ1-1, with D perhaps TRBD1 (5 bases). Trimming removed 1 base at V and 5 bases at J, with 15 bases between. CDR1 SGHRS and CDR2 YFSETQ come from the germline V gene. This CDR3 spans 15 amino acids. In nucleotides, the CDR3 is TGCGCCAGCAGCTTGTTTGCGGGGCGCGGAACTGAAGCTTTCTTT. Its protein is CASSLFAGRGTEAFF.

Remarks on this clonotype: This sequence may be a read error, since a much larger clone differs from it by one base. V usage is TRBV25-1 and J usage is TRBJ2-6; D gene unclear. The germline CDR1 and CDR2 sequences are MGHDK and SYGVNS. CDR3 length equals 16 residues. This CDR3 is CATSESGVSGANVLTF. The CDR3 region has the DNA TGTGCCACCAGTGAATCAGGAGTCTCCGGGGCCAACGTCCTGACTTTC.

CDR3 nucleotides: TGTGCCAGCAGCTTAACCCGGGGGGAGGGGATCACAGATACGCAGTATTTT. It specifies CASSLTRGEGITDTQYF. This sequence joins TRBV7-2 and TRBJ2-3; 7 nucleotides line up with TRBD2. V lost 2 bases to trimming and J lost 2 bases; unmatched junction nucleotides: 10. Looked up from germline, CDR1 is SGHTA and CDR2 is FQGNSA. The CDR3 is 17 residues long.

In this sample, this clonotype turned up many times. The chain employs TRBV5-1 and TRBJ1-1, with no clear D. This CDR3 has 14 residues. Germline V gene data show CDR1 as SGHRS and CDR2 as YFSETQ. Trimming took off 2 bases at V and 1 base at J, with 9 bases between the two ends. CDR3 in DNA: TGCGCCAGCAGCTTCAAGGAACAGAACACTGAAGCTTTCTTT. This sequence encodes CASSFKEQNTEAFF.

This clonotype was found many times. The rearrangement uses TRBV20-1 and TRBJ2-1, with TRBD2 matching over 8 bases. Germline lookup yields CDR1 DFQATT and CDR2 SNEGSKA (reference sequence). The CDR3 covers 13 residues. The trim removed 6 bases at V and 2 bases at J, leaving 3 bases unmatched. Here the CDR3 reads CSAFSGAYNEQFF. The CDR3 DNA reads as TGCAGTGCCTTTAGCGGGGCCTACAATGAGCAGTTCTTC.

The V call is TRBV6-5, the J call TRBJ1-4; D perhaps matches TRBD1 (5 bases). CDR1 and CDR2 (germline): MNHEY, SVGAGI. This CDR3 is built from 16 residues. Trimming removed 0 bases at V and 6 bases at J, with 14 bases between. CDR3 in amino acids: CASSYSWGLWDEKLFF. CDR3 bases: TGTGCCAGCAGTTACTCTTGGGGCTTATGGGATGAAAAACTGTTTTTT.

This clonotype was seen ten or more times. The genes are TRBV5-1 and TRBJ2-7, with TRBD2 as a possible D gene (5 bases). CDR1 is SGHRS and CDR2 is YFSETQ in the germline V gene. Between the trimmed V and J ends, which lost 1 base and 0 bases, there was a span of 14 bases. CDR3 length equals 16 residues. CDR3 in DNA: TGCGCCAGCAGCTTGAGGGTCTCCCGGGGCTCCTACGAGCAGTACTTC. Its protein is CASSLRVSRGSYEQYF.

This clonotype was detected many times. This chain uses TRBV21-1 with TRBJ2-1; TRBD1 is taken as the D call from the table, unchecked against the DNA. TRBV21-1 is an annotated pseudogene. This CDR3 region has 15 residues. For the CDR3, the DNA is TGTGCCAGCAGCGGTCGACAGGGGGTTAATAATGAGCAGTTCTTC. This codes for CASSGRQGVNNEQFF.

This clonotype was found many times. Here the CDR3 reads CASSPSLATETQYF. CDR3 coding DNA: TGTGCCAGCAGCCCAAGCCTAGCTACAGAGACCCAGTACTTC. This chain uses TRBV7-2 with TRBJ2-5, with D perhaps matching TRBD2 (5 bases). This CDR3 is 14 amino acids long. Germline CDR1 reads SGHTA; CDR2 reads FQGNSA. Trimming took off 5 bases at V and 4 bases at J, with 14 bases between the two ends. The complete variable domain, with remaining parts taken from reference TRBV7-2 and TRBJ2-5, reads GAGVSQSPSNKVTEKGKDVELRCDPISGHTALYWYRQSLGQGLEFLIYFQGNSAPDKSGLPSDRFSAERTGGSVSTLTIQRTQQEDSAVYLCASSPSLATETQYFGPGTRLLVL.